These 4 T cell receptor beta chains originate from one sample sequenced in a study of neurological immune-mediated disorders. TCRdb ran MiXCR on the 5' RACE reads and lists one entry per CDR3 protein. The sample has 85,000 to 90,000 distinct CDR3 sequences, 3% to 4% seen once. Sequences were obtained from PBMCs. These receptors were obtained from a woman between 50 and 59 years old with multiple sclerosis.

This clonotype was detected ten times or more. The CDR3 reads CSAPSTRDDNQPQHF. CDR3 nucleotide sequence: TGCAGTGCCCCATCCACGAGGGACGACAATCAGCCCCAGCATTTT. This chain joins TRBV20-1 and TRBJ1-5; perhaps TRBD1 as D (5 bases). V was trimmed by 6 bases and J by 3 bases, leaving 18 bases between them. The CDR3 is 15 residues long. Germline V lookup: CDR1 DFQATT, CDR2 SNEGSKA (reference sequence).

There are many counts of this clonotype. The genes are TRBV7-9 and TRBJ2-7; D possibly corresponds to TRBD2 (7 bases). Germline values: CDR1 SEHNR, CDR2 FQNEAQ (reference sequence). This CDR3 has 15 residues. Between the trimmed V and J ends, which lost 4 bases and 4 bases, there was a span of 17 bases. CDR3 nucleotides: TGTGCCAGCAGCTCGCGGGGGCCGAATATTTACGAGCAGTACTTC. Its translation: CASSSRGPNIYEQYF.

This clonotype was recorded many times. The chain has TRBV5-1 and TRBJ2-2; no firm D call. The CDR3 is 13 residues long. V was pared by 2 bases and J by 7 bases, with 9 bases between. Germline V gene data show CDR1 as SGHRS and CDR2 as YFSETQ. The DNA for the CDR3 is TGCGCCAGCAGCTTTGAGACGGGCGGGGAGCTGTTTTTT. This encodes CASSFETGGELFF.

This clonotype was seen many times. V and J are TRBV20-1 and TRBJ2-7; D possibly uses TRBD1 or TRBD2 (7 bases each). The CDR3 consists of 14 residues. The germline V gene encodes CDR1 DFQATT and CDR2 SNEGSKA (reference sequence). V was pared by 6 bases and J by 0 bases, with 15 bases between. Here the CDR3 reads CSAGGTANSYEQYF. The DNA of the CDR3 is TGCAGTGCGGGAGGGACAGCTAACTCCTACGAGCAGTACTTC.